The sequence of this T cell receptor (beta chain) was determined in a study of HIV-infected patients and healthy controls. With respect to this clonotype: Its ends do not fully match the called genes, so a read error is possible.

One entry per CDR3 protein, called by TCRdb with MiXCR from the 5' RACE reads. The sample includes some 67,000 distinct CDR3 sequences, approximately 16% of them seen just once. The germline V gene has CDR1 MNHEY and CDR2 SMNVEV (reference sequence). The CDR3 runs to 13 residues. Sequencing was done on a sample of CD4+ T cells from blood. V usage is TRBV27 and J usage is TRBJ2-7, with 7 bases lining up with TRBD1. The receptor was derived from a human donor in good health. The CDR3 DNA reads TGTGCCAGCAGGACCGACAGGGCCCACGAGCAGTGCTTC. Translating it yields CASRTDRAHEQCF.